The 20 T cell receptor beta chains presented below share a single source sample, sequenced in a study of T cell changes during pregnancy in multiple sclerosis. Sequenced by immunoSEQ multiplex PCR; TCRdb stores in-frame clones only, minus some. Of about 40,000 clones in the sample, about 91% were seen once. Here the sequenced sample was CD8+ T cells from peripheral blood mononuclear cells, taken before pregnancy. The receptors derive from a female donor with multiple sclerosis, enrolled in a pregnancy study.

The chain employs TRBV29-1 and TRBJ2-1; TRBD2 matches at 11 bases. Germline V gene lookup returns CDR1 SQVTM and CDR2 ANQGSEA. V trimming: 0 bases; J trimming: 1 base; junction bases outside the gene matches: 11. The CDR3 is made up of 19 amino acids. The CDR3 nucleotides read TGCAGCGTTGAAGAGCATCCGTCTAGCGGGAGGTCTTCCTACAATGAGCAGTTCTTC. Translating gives CSVEEHPSSGRSSYNEQFF.

CDR3 amino acids: CATSHLAGQTDTQYF. Written as DNA, the CDR3 is TGTGCCACCTCGCATCTAGCGGGACAAACAGATACGCAGTATTTT. V usage is TRBV7-8 and J usage is TRBJ2-3, with 9 bases lining up with TRBD2. V was clipped by 10 bases and J by 3 bases; unmatched bases: 11. Germline CDR1 is SGHVS and CDR2 is FQNEAQ. This CDR3 spans 15 amino acids. The entire variable domain, with the rest obtained from reference TRBV7-8 and TRBJ2-3, is as follows: GAGVSQSPRYKVAKRGQDVALRCDPISGHVSLFWYQQALGQGPEFLTYFQNEAQLDKSGLPSDRFFAERPEGSVSTLKIQRTQQEDSAVYLCATSHLAGQTDTQYFGPGTRLTVL.

The chain uses TRBV29-1 and TRBJ1-1; the D is unclear. The length of the CDR3 is 11 residues. The V gene's germline CDR1 is SQVTM and CDR2 ANQGSEA. Trimming cost V 5 bases and J 1 base, with 5 bases left between them. CDR3 protein: CSVYRNTEAFF. Here the CDR3 DNA reads TGCAGCGTTTACAGGAACACTGAAGCTTTCTTT.

The chain combines TRBV27 with TRBJ1-2; no clear D gene. Germline loops: CDR1 MNHEY, CDR2 SMNVEV (reference sequence). V lost 4 bases and J 6 bases, leaving 12 bases between the germline ends. The CDR3 sequence is 13 residues long. The CDR3 reads CASSSSLIDGYTF. CDR3 DNA: TGTGCCAGCAGTTCCTCCCTAATCGATGGCTACACCTTC.

This rearrangement joins TRBV4-2 to TRBJ2-2; D gene ambiguous. The germline V gene has CDR1 LGHNA and CDR2 YNFKEQ. The V and J ends lost 0 bases and 0 bases respectively, with 11 bases between them. The CDR3 sequence is 17 residues long. Written as DNA, the CDR3 is TGTGCCAGCAGCCAAGACGGGTGGTTAACGAACACCGGGGAGCTGTTTTTT. As protein: CASSQDGWLTNTGELFF.

The chain has TRBV5-1 and TRBJ1-4; the match to TRBD1 covers 9 bases. Trimming took 10 bases from V and 5 from J; bases not matched to a gene: 15. CDR1 and CDR2 from the germline V gene are SGHRS and YFSETQ. The CDR3 sequence is 16 residues long. The CDR3 region has the DNA TGCGCCCTGTCAGGGGGACAGGGACCCAAAAATGAAAAACTGTTTTTT. It specifies CALSGGQGPKNEKLFF.

The chain is built from TRBV23-1 and TRBJ1-1, with D uncertain. TRBV23-1 is an ORF; its function is uncertain. Deletions cut 3 bases from V and 1 base from J, with 12 bases between. The CDR3 loop spans 15 amino acids. Here the CDR3 reads CASSHKDGGNTEAFF. The DNA for the CDR3 is TGCGCCAGCAGTCATAAGGACGGAGGGAACACTGAAGCTTTCTTT.

J is TRBJ1-2 and V is TRBV19; 7 bases are a match to TRBD1. With 3 bases clipped from V and 4 bases from J, the junction kept 5 bases outside the gene matches. The CDR3 spans 14 residues. The germline CDR1 and CDR2 sequences are LNHDA and SQIVND (reference sequence). CDR3 DNA sequence: TGTGCCAGTAGTATTGAGGGGGCGAGCTATGGCTACACCTTC. Amino acid sequence: CASSIEGASYGYTF.

V usage is TRBV19 and J usage is TRBJ1-2, with 8 bases matching TRBD1. The CDR3 has 16 amino acids. V shed 0 bases, J shed 6 bases, and the junction held 9 bases outside the gene matches. CDR1 is LNHDA and CDR2 is SQIVND in the germline V gene (reference sequence). CDR3 DNA: TGTGCCAGTAGTATAGAAGGTCAGGGGGCGCCGGATGGCTACACCTTC. Protein: CASSIEGQGAPDGYTF.

Only one count was recorded for this clone. The chain recombines TRBV15 with TRBJ2-7, with 11 bases aligning to TRBD2. Germline V gives CDR1 LNHNV, CDR2 YYDKDF (reference sequence). This CDR3 is 15 amino acids long. The ends lost 6 bases at V and 4 bases at J; junction bases unmatched: 8. The CDR3 region is CATRSTSGSWYEQYF. The CDR3 DNA sequence: TGTGCCACCAGGTCAACTAGCGGGAGCTGGTACGAGCAGTACTTC. Filled out from reference TRBV15 and TRBJ2-7, the complete variable domain reads DAMVIQNPRYQVTQFGKPVTLSCSQTLNHNVMYWYQQKSSQAPKLLFHYYDKDFNNEADTPDNFQSRRPNTSFCFLDIRSPGLGDTAMYLCATRSTSGSWYEQYFGPGTRLTVT.

This rearrangement joins TRBV5-6 to TRBJ2-3; the match to TRBD2 covers 8 bases. The V gene end was trimmed by 4 bases and the J gene end by 6 bases; junction bases not matched to a gene: 7. The germline CDR1 and CDR2 sequences are SGHDT and YYEEEE. This CDR3 has 14 residues. CDR3 sequence reads: CASSMSGSGDTQYF. In nucleotides, the CDR3 is TGTGCCAGCAGCATGAGCGGGAGTGGTGATACGCAGTATTTT.

The count of this clone is one. The J gene is TRBJ1-1, the V gene TRBV11-3, with D maybe TRBD1 (6 bases). Trimming stripped 2 bases from V and 4 bases from J, with 14 bases between. The CDR3 consists of 15 residues. The germline V gene has CDR1 SGHNT and CDR2 YENEEA. CDR3 in amino acids: CASSLLGGRVTEAFF. As DNA, the CDR3 is TGTGCCAGCAGCTTACTAGGGGGAAGGGTCACTGAAGCTTTCTTT.

The J gene is TRBJ2-5, the V gene TRBV19; possible D gene TRBD1, 5 bases. Looked up from germline, CDR1 is LNHDA and CDR2 is SQIVND (reference sequence). The CDR3 spans 12 residues. V was pared by 7 bases and J by 5 bases, with 11 bases between. This CDR3 is CASNNQGETQYF. The CDR3 coding sequence is TGTGCCAGTAACAATCAGGGTGAGACCCAGTACTTC.

This chain joins TRBV28 and TRBJ2-3, with D perhaps TRBD2 (6 bases). V lost 2 bases and J lost 4, with 10 bases in between. Germline assignment: CDR1 MDHEN and CDR2 SYDVKM. The CDR3 sequence is 14 residues long. CDR3 sequence reads: CASSLIGSADTQYF. For the CDR3, the DNA is TGTGCCAGCAGTTTAATCGGGAGCGCAGATACGCAGTATTTT.

The chain couples TRBV29-1 to TRBJ2-2, with 7 bases matching TRBD1. V gave up 6 bases and J gave up 7 bases; unmatched junction bases: 17. Germline CDR1 is SQVTM and CDR2 is ANQGSEA. The CDR3 has 16 residues. This CDR3 is CSVLGQAPSEGGELFF. CDR3 sequence (DNA): TGCAGCGTCCTCGGACAGGCGCCTTCCGAGGGCGGGGAGCTGTTTTTT.

The rearrangement links TRBV11-2 to TRBJ1-1; D not resolved. Trimming stripped 2 bases from V and 8 bases from J, with 9 bases between. CDR1 SGHAT and CDR2 FQNNGV come from the germline V gene. The CDR3 has 12 residues. The CDR3 sequence: CASSLIRAEAFF. In DNA, the CDR3 is TGTGCCAGCAGCTTAATTCGAGCCGAAGCTTTCTTT.

The chain uses TRBV5-1 and TRBJ2-7; tentatively, D is TRBD1 (5 bases). Germline V lookup: CDR1 SGHRS, CDR2 YFSETQ. This CDR3 comprises 14 residues. V lost 0 bases and J lost 8, with 15 bases in between. As DNA, the CDR3 is TGCGCCAGCAGCTTGGATCTTTCGGACACTCAGCAGTACTTC. It is translated as CASSLDLSDTQQYF.

The V and J genes are TRBV29-1 and TRBJ2-3; 9 bases are shared with TRBD1. V was pared by 3 bases and J by 6 bases, with 10 bases of the junction left unmatched. This CDR3 contains 15 residues. CDR1 and CDR2 from the germline V gene are SQVTM and ANQGSEA. In nucleotides, the CDR3 is TGCAGCGTTGACGGCATCTGGGACAGGGCGGATACGCAGTATTTT. It yields the protein CSVDGIWDRADTQYF.

J is TRBJ2-1 and V is TRBV19; 9 nucleotides agree with TRBD2. After removal of 4 bases from V and 6 bases from J, the junction contained 7 bases not matched to a gene. The CDR3 is 15 amino acids. Germline CDR1 is LNHDA and CDR2 is SQIVND (reference sequence). The CDR3: CASSNLAGPLNEQFF. CDR3 nucleotides: TGTGCCAGTAGTAACCTAGCGGGACCACTCAATGAGCAGTTCTTC.

The genes are TRBV7-9 and TRBJ2-3; D is possibly TRBD1 (6 bases). Trimming cost V 0 bases and J 9 bases, with 16 bases left between them. The CDR3 has 15 residues. Germline V lookup: CDR1 SEHNR, CDR2 FQNEAQ (reference sequence). CDR3 protein: CASSLAGQGSPTQYF. The CDR3 DNA is TGTGCCAGCAGCTTAGCGGGGCAGGGGAGCCCGACGCAGTATTTT.